This T cell receptor beta chain is from a study of OX40 agonist ivuxolimab in advanced cancers. Study background: Patients in dose escalation had liver, melanoma, kidney or head and neck cancers. Overall study results and limits: There was clonal expansion of CD4+ and CD8+ blood T cells by week 6 at 0.1 to 3.0 mg/kg. Expanded clones tended on average to be more numerous among CD8+ T cells than CD4+.

This clone was counted a single time. The antigen is undetermined. In germline, CDR1 is SGHRS, CDR2 YFSETQ. V gave up 2 bases and J gave up 0 bases, with 14 bases separating them. The CDR3 contains 16 residues. Cycle 7 day 1, cycle 4 day 1, and baseline were the timepoints at which blood was sampled. Assay: immunoSEQ multiplex PCR; the TCRdb copy retains only in-frame clones and omits some. The sample lists about 33,000 clones; approximately 88% were seen once. This rearrangement joins TRBV5-1 to TRBJ1-1; D not resolved. The clonotype originates from an adult with an advanced solid tumor such as melanoma, head and neck, liver or kidney cancer. The specimen was CD4+ or CD8+ T cells sorted from blood, collected in a trial of the OX40 agonist ivuxolimab. The CDR3 DNA follows: TGCGCCAGCAGCTTACCCGCCAGTTCTATGAACACTGAAGCTTTCTTT. This encodes CASSLPASSMNTEAFF.